These 7 T cell receptor beta chains came from one sample sequenced in a study of blood T cell repertoires in COVID-19. Clones were read by immunoSEQ multiplex PCR, and TCRdb kept only the in-frame ones, dropping some. Of approximately 97,000 clones in the sample, 81% are singletons; the top ten hold 4% to 5.5%. The sequencing input was peripheral blood. The receptors here all came from a man in his 60s with acute or convalescent COVID-19.

The V call is TRBV11-3, the J call TRBJ2-3, with unresolved D. Germline CDR1 and CDR2: SGHNT and YENEEA. This CDR3 has 15 residues. The V end lost 1 base, the J end lost 2 bases, and 10 bases lay between the germline ends. The CDR3: CASSLGQAFTDTQYF. The CDR3 DNA follows: TGTGCCAGCAGCTTAGGGCAGGCTTTCACAGATACGCAGTATTTT.

The V and J genes are TRBV6-5 and TRBJ2-7, with D unresolved. This CDR3 is built from 11 residues. Trimming took off 6 bases at V and 2 bases at J, with 5 bases between the two ends. Germline values: CDR1 MNHEY, CDR2 SVGAGI. The CDR3 sequence is CASRSAYEQYF. CDR3 in DNA: TGTGCCAGCAGGTCAGCCTACGAGCAGTACTTC.

V usage is TRBV28 and J usage is TRBJ1-2; 10 bases agree with TRBD1. Germline CDR1 and CDR2: MDHEN and SYDVKM. The CDR3 has 13 amino acids. Trimming at V came to 6 bases and at J to 8 bases, leaving 6 bases not matched to a gene. The CDR3 DNA reads TGTGCCAGCAGGACAGGGGGCGTATACGGCTACACCTTC. This sequence encodes CASRTGGVYGYTF.

The chain recombines TRBV4-1 with TRBJ1-2; 9 positions match TRBD1. The CDR3 totals 14 residues. The J segment lost 6 bases and the V segment lost 2 bases, leaving 4 bases of the junction unmatched. The V gene's germline CDR1 is MGHRA and CDR2 YSYEKL. CDR3: CASSQSGQGDGYTF. The CDR3 region has the DNA TGCGCCAGCAGCCAATCGGGACAGGGCGATGGCTACACCTTC.

This chain links TRBV6-5 with TRBJ1-3; D might be TRBD1 (5 bases). This CDR3 spans 15 amino acids. V was trimmed by 2 bases and J by 0 bases, leaving 8 bases between them. Germline assignment: CDR1 MNHEY and CDR2 SVGAGI. The CDR3 coding sequence is TGTGCCAGCAGTTACCCAGGGAACTCTGGAAACACCATATATTTT. It translates to CASSYPGNSGNTIYF.

This clone was seen only a few times. The chain is built from TRBV18 and TRBJ2-5, with 8 bases fitting TRBD1. This CDR3 spans 15 amino acids. Germline trimming cut 1 base from V and 4 bases from J; bases unmatched to any gene: 5. CDR1 is KGHSH and CDR2 is LQKENI in the germline V gene. The CDR3: CASSPQETGGETQYF. Written as DNA, the CDR3 is TGTGCCAGCTCACCACAGGAAACAGGGGGAGAGACCCAGTACTTC.

V gene TRBV29-1 combines with J gene TRBJ1-2; a weak D match, TRBD1 (5 bases). Germline V gives CDR1 SQVTM, CDR2 ANQGSEA. The CDR3 is 13 residues long. The germline V and J ends were trimmed by 6 bases and 2 bases, with 13 bases remaining between them. CDR3 DNA: TGCAGCGTGCGGGACGGAACCAACTATGGCTACACCTTC. Protein product: CSVRDGTNYGYTF.